This T cell receptor (beta chain) was recovered during a study of technical replicates of blood from a few donors. Germline V gene sequence: CDR1 MNHEY, CDR2 SVGAGI. CDR3 size: 10 residues. Trimming stripped 7 bases from V and 7 bases from J, with 7 bases between. Assay: immunoSEQ multiplex PCR; the TCRdb copy retains only in-frame clones and omits some. In the table there are about 94,000 clones, less than 96% of which are singletons. The gene calls are TRBV6-5 and TRBJ1-1; perhaps TRBD1 as D (6 bases). The clonotype originates from a human donor in good health. Sequencing was performed on T cells isolated from PBMCs. CDR3 sequence (DNA): TGTGCCAGCATAGGGGGTGAAGCTTTCTTT. It specifies CASIGGEAFF.